Listed below are T cell receptor beta chains from one sample, sequenced in a study of blood T cell repertoires in COVID-19. TCRdb's table, derived via immunoSEQ multiplex PCR, lists solely in-frame clones and lacks some. The sample holds approximately 67,000 clones, around 82% seen once. Sequencing was performed on peripheral blood. All receptors derive from a man aged 60-69 years with acute or convalescent COVID-19. Each CDR3 is given with its conserved first and last residue. Fields, in order: J gene, D gene, V gene, clone size, CDR3 DNA, CDR3 protein. D genes are given only for firm matches. Rows give clone size only sometimes, using once, few, many, or a class for an expanded clone.

TRBJ1-5	.	TRBV18	.	TGTGCCAGCTCACCGGGAGGGACTGCCTCCCTGACCCAGCATTTT	CASSPGGTASLTQHF
TRBJ2-3	TRBD2	TRBV10-3	few	TGTGCCATCAGTGAGTCGACTAGCGCCACAGATACGCAGTATTTT	CAISESTSATDTQYF
TRBJ1-2	TRBD1	TRBV12-3/TRBV12-4	once	TGTGCCAGCAGTCCGAGACAGGGCCATGGCTACACCTTC	CASSPRQGHGYTF
TRBJ1-1	.	TRBV29-1	.	TGCAGCGTTGAAGGATACAGGGACACTGAAGCTTTCTTT	CSVEGYRDTEAFF
TRBJ1-1	TRBD1	TRBV9	once	TGTGCCAGCAGCGTGATAGACAGGGGAGGTACTGAAGCTTTCTTT	CASSVIDRGGTEAFF
TRBJ1-6	TRBD1	TRBV6-1	.	TGTGCCAGCAGTGAAGCGGGAGGACAGGGGAGTTATTCACCCCTCCACTTT	CASSEAGGQGSYSPLHF
TRBJ2-7	TRBD1	TRBV10-1	.	TGCGCCAGTAATGGACAGGGATGCTACGAGCAGTACTTC	CASNGQGCYEQYF
TRBJ2-2	.	TRBV2	.	TGTGCCAGCAGCCCCCCTTCGGCCGGGGAGCTGTTTTTT	CASSPPSAGELFF
TRBJ1-5	.	TRBV19	once	TGTGCCAGTAGTAGTCCCGGGAGCGGCAATCAGCCCCAGCATTTT	CASSSPGSGNQPQHF
TRBJ2-5	TRBD1	TRBV11-2	.	TGTGCCAGCAGCCCCGGACAGGGATGGCAAGAGACCCAGTACTTC	CASSPGQGWQETQYF
TRBJ1-5	.	TRBV4-3	.	TGCGCCAGCAGCCAAGATTGGGGGGACAATCAGCCCCAGCATTTT	CASSQDWGDNQPQHF
TRBJ1-5	.	TRBV30	many	TGTGCCTGGAGTGACAGGGTCAATCAGCCCCAGCATTTT	CAWSDRVNQPQHF
TRBJ1-1	.	TRBV6-5	.	TGTGCCAGCAGTTACTTCGGGGAAGCGAACACTGAAGCTTTCTTT	CASSYFGEANTEAFF
TRBJ2-3	.	TRBV7-2	.	TGTGCCAGCAGCTTGTTTGTAGGCACAGATACGCAGTATTTT	CASSLFVGTDTQYF
TRBJ2-2	.	TRBV13	.	TGTGCCAGCAGCCGCGGACTAACCGGGGAGCTGTTTTTT	CASSRGLTGELFF
TRBJ1-2	TRBD1	TRBV25-1	.	TGTGCCAGCAGTGGCCTAGACGTGGACAGGGCCGACTATGGCTACACCTTC	CASSGLDVDRADYGYTF
TRBJ1-4	.	TRBV4-2	.	TGTGCCAGCAGCCAAGATATCGGGGCAACTAATGAAAAACTGTTTTTT	CASSQDIGATNEKLFF
TRBJ1-4	.	TRBV5-6	.	TGTGCCAGCAGCGCTCGACAGGCTACGGGGGGGAAACTGTTTTTT	CASSARQATGGKLFF
TRBJ2-7	.	TRBV18	.	TGTGCCAGCTCACCAAGCGCCAGCTACGAGCAGTACTTC	CASSPSASYEQYF
TRBJ1-2	.	TRBV19	.	TGTGCCAGTAGTCCAGGACAGATCTATGGCTACACCTTC	CASSPGQIYGYTF
TRBJ1-5	TRBD1	TRBV6-5	.	TGTGCCAGCAGACAGGGGGCGGGTCAGCCCCAGCATTTT	CASRQGAGQPQHF
TRBJ2-6	.	TRBV3-1/TRBV3-2	.	TGTGCCAGCAGCCCACCCTGGGCCTCTGGGGCCAACGTCCTGACTTTC	CASSPPWASGANVLTF
TRBJ1-6	.	TRBV7-2	.	TGTGCCAGCAGCTTAACCGGGAGCTCCTATAATTCACCCCTCCACTTT	CASSLTGSSYNSPLHF
TRBJ2-2	.	TRBV30	.	TGTGCCTGGAGCAGTTCAGGGGGGGAGCTGTTTTTT	CAWSSSGGELFF
TRBJ2-3	TRBD2	TRBV7-2	.	TGTGCCAGCGGTACCCTGGGGGGGGCAGATACGCAGTATTTT	CASGTLGGADTQYF
TRBJ2-5	.	TRBV6-6	.	TGTGCCAGCAGCCGCCCGAGGGGGGGGCTGCAAGAGACCCAGTACTTC	CASSRPRGGLQETQYF
TRBJ1-1	.	TRBV4-1	.	TGCGCCAGCAGCCAAGCCGGGGGAGACATGGTTCCGTTGAACACTGAAGCTTTCTTT	CASSQAGGDMVPLNTEAFF
TRBJ2-3	TRBD2	TRBV5-6	.	TGTGCCAGCAGCCGGAACGAGGGAGCGGGGGGCCTTACGCAGTATTTT	CASSRNEGAGGLTQYF
TRBJ1-3	.	TRBV2	.	TGTGCCAGCAGGGAGGGGATAACAGGCTCTCGCTCTGGAAACACCATATATTTT	CASREGITGSRSGNTIYF
TRBJ1-4	.	TRBV10-3	.	TGTGCCATAGCCCGGACAACCGGTGAAAAACTGTTTTTT	CAIARTTGEKLFF
TRBJ2-7	TRBD1	TRBV7-2	.	TGTGCCAGCAGCCTAGATACAGGGGCGTCCTACGAGCAGTACTTC	CASSLDTGASYEQYF
TRBJ1-1	TRBD1	TRBV18	.	TGTGCCAGCTCGTACCGGGACAGGCTAATGAACACTGAAGCTTTCTTT	CASSYRDRLMNTEAFF
TRBJ1-1	.	TRBV4-3	.	TGCGCCAGCAGCCAAGTCCACCGGGCAGGGGAAGCTTTCTTT	CASSQVHRAGEAFF
TRBJ2-2	.	TRBV6-5	.	TGTGCCAGCAGCCGGGGGAGCTCCACCGGGGAGCTGTTTTTT	CASSRGSSTGELFF
TRBJ2-1	TRBD1	TRBV12-3/TRBV12-4	.	TGTGCCAGCAGTCCGACAGGGAAGCAGTTCTTC	CASSPTGKQFF
TRBJ1-1	TRBD1	TRBV10-3	.	TGTGCCATCAGAAGGGGGCTTGAAGCTTTCTTT	CAIRRGLEAFF
TRBJ1-5	.	TRBV24-1	.	TGTGCCACCAGTGGATGGGGGGTTCAGCCCCAGCATTTT	CATSGWGVQPQHF
TRBJ2-1	.	TRBV5-1	once	TGCGCCAGCAGCCCGCGGGGGCCCTCCTACAATGAGCAGTTCTTC	CASSPRGPSYNEQFF
TRBJ2-1	.	TRBV6-1	.	TGTGCCAGCAGTGATCTTTACAATGAGCAGTTCTTC	CASSDLYNEQFF
TRBJ2-1	TRBD2	TRBV19	.	TGTGCCAGTAGTCCGGGACTAGCTGAGCAGTTCTTC	CASSPGLAEQFF
TRBJ2-4	TRBD1	TRBV19	.	TGTGCCAGTCGCACAGGGGGATCCAAAAACATTCAGTACTTC	CASRTGGSKNIQYF